This T cell receptor beta chain emerged from a study of T cell changes during pregnancy in multiple sclerosis. CDR1 is MNHEY and CDR2 is SMNVEV in the germline V gene (reference sequence). The CDR3 totals 13 residues. V trimming: 2 bases; J trimming: 11 bases; junction bases outside the gene matches: 7. Assay used: immunoSEQ multiplex PCR; TCRdb lists only in-frame clones, some missing. The sample holds approximately 70,000 clones; 92% are singletons and the top ten take over 1.3%. V usage is TRBV27 and J usage is TRBJ1-1; 8 bases line up with TRBD1. Sequenced material: peripheral blood, taken after pregnancy. The sequence derives from a female donor with multiple sclerosis, enrolled in a pregnancy study. CDR3 sequence reads: CASSLQGAPEAFF. In nucleotides, the CDR3 is TGTGCCAGCAGTTTACAGGGGGCCCCAGAGGCTTTCTTT.